Below are 18 T cell receptor beta chains sequenced from a single sample in a study of blood T cell repertoires in COVID-19. Profiling relied on immunoSEQ multiplex PCR, and the TCRdb table lists in-frame clones only, not all of them. The sample has some 260,000 clones, approximately 91% seen once. Sequencing was performed on peripheral blood. All receptors derive from a human donor in a cohort sampled during active COVID-19.

V is TRBV7-9 and J is TRBJ2-3; the match to TRBD2 covers 9 bases. J gave up 2 bases and V 8 bases, and 5 bases lay outside the gene matches. Germline V gene sequence: CDR1 SEHNR, CDR2 FQNEAQ (reference sequence). This CDR3 contains 14 residues. The CDR3 spells CASYSGGYTDTQYF. For the CDR3, the DNA is TGTGCCAGCTACAGCGGGGGGTACACAGATACGCAGTATTTT.

This chain connects TRBV28 to TRBJ2-7; TRBD1 matches at 7 bases. This CDR3 contains 15 residues. Per the germline V gene, CDR1 is MDHEN and CDR2 is SYDVKM. V lost 6 bases to trimming and J lost 1 base; unmatched junction nucleotides: 9. CDR3 protein: CASSPGQAESYEQYF. The CDR3 DNA follows: TGTGCCAGCAGCCCAGGACAGGCGGAATCCTACGAGCAGTACTTC.

The chain has TRBV7-2 and TRBJ1-5; D not certain. The germline CDR1 and CDR2 sequences are SGHTA and FQGNSA. V lost 4 bases, J lost 5 bases, and 6 bases lay in between. The CDR3 spans 12 residues. CDR3 residues: CASSSSYQPQHF. The CDR3 DNA reads TGTGCCAGCAGCTCGAGTTATCAGCCCCAGCATTTT.

This rearrangement joins TRBV19 to TRBJ1-5; TRBD1 is a possible D gene (5 bases). The germline CDR1 and CDR2 sequences are LNHDA and SQIVND (reference sequence). The V end lost 7 bases, the J end lost 3 bases, and 10 bases lay between the germline ends. This CDR3 has 13 residues. In nucleotides, the CDR3 is TGTGCCAGTATGGGGGGAATCAATCAGCCCCAGCATTTT. It specifies CASMGGINQPQHF.

This clone was counted once. J is TRBJ1-3 and V is TRBV4-2, with D tentatively TRBD1 (5 bases). Per germline, CDR1 LGHNA and CDR2 YNFKEQ. There are 17 residues in the CDR3. V lost 4 bases, J lost 0 bases, and 16 bases lay in between. CDR3 bases: TGTGCCAGCAGCCGAGACTCTCTGACAGCCTCTGGAAACACCATATATTTT. Amino acids: CASSRDSLTASGNTIYF.

The chain recombines TRBV15 with TRBJ1-5, with 7 bases identical to TRBD1. Germline-derived CDR1 and CDR2 are LNHNV and YYDKDF (reference sequence). The CDR3 runs to 14 residues. With 3 bases clipped from V and 7 bases from J, the junction kept 6 bases outside the gene matches. The CDR3 loop reads CATSSDRVKQPQHF. The CDR3 DNA reads as TGTGCCACCAGCAGCGACAGGGTAAAGCAGCCCCAGCATTTT.

The chain uses TRBV6-5 and TRBJ1-1; 11 bases fit TRBD1. The germline V gene has CDR1 MNHEY and CDR2 SVGAGI. The CDR3 has 14 residues. J gave up 4 bases and V 2 bases, and 0 bases lay outside the gene matches. The CDR3 loop is CASSYGTGGTEAFF. CDR3 DNA: TGTGCCAGCAGTTACGGGACAGGGGGCACTGAAGCTTTCTTT.

The V and J genes are TRBV7-9 and TRBJ1-4; no clear D. The CDR3 consists of 14 residues. Germline V lookup: CDR1 SEHNR, CDR2 FQNEAQ (reference sequence). Trimming removed 7 bases from V and 8 bases from J, with 17 bases in between. The chain's CDR3 is CASNDRTEGEKLFF. CDR3 DNA sequence: TGTGCCAGCAACGATAGGACCGAGGGCGAAAAACTGTTTTTT.

This clone was detected only a few times. V usage is TRBV5-1 and J usage is TRBJ1-1; no clear D. The germline V gene encodes CDR1 SGHRS and CDR2 YFSETQ. The CDR3 totals 14 residues. The germline V and J ends were trimmed by 0 bases and 3 bases, with 9 bases remaining between them. The CDR3 sequence: CASSLGEGYTEAFF. For the CDR3, the DNA is TGCGCCAGCAGCTTGGGTGAGGGATACACTGAAGCTTTCTTT.

In this sample, this clone turned up once. V gene TRBV5-4 combines with J gene TRBJ2-7, with 9 bases identical to TRBD2. V lost 6 bases and J lost 2; bases outside the gene matches: 9. Germline V gives CDR1 SGHNT, CDR2 YYREEE (reference sequence). This CDR3 spans 15 amino acids. For the CDR3, the DNA is TGTGCCAGCACCCTGGGGCGGGAGGGAGCCTACGAGCAGTACTTC. It yields the protein CASTLGREGAYEQYF.

The chain couples TRBV6-6 to TRBJ2-5; TRBD1 matches 11 bases. The CDR3 loop spans 15 amino acids. Trimming took 3 bases from V and 5 from J; bases not matched to a gene: 5. Germline V gene lookup returns CDR1 MNHNY and CDR2 SVGAGI (reference sequence). In DNA, the CDR3 is TGTGCCAGCAGTTATCCGGGACAGGGGGTGGAGACCCAGTACTTC. This codes for CASSYPGQGVETQYF.

J is TRBJ2-1 and V is TRBV9, with 8 bases identical to TRBD1. Trimming cost V 8 bases and J 0 bases; bases outside gene matches: 7. Germline V gene sequence: CDR1 SGDLS, CDR2 YYNGEE. The CDR3 has 15 amino acids. In DNA form, the CDR3 reads TGTGCCAGGGACAGGGTACCACTCTCCTACAATGAGCAGTTCTTC. This gives the protein CARDRVPLSYNEQFF.

This clone was seen just once. The chain recombines TRBV21-1 with TRBJ2-1; the table calls TRBD2, which could not be checked here. TRBV21-1 is a known pseudogene. The CDR3 contains 16 residues. The CDR3 region has the DNA TGTGCCAGCGCATTGGGACTAGGGGGCTCCTACAATGAGCAGTTCTTC. This gives the protein CASALGLGGSYNEQFF.

This chain links TRBV24-1 with TRBJ1-5; D remains unclear. Trimming took off 6 bases at V and 7 bases at J, with 9 bases between the two ends. The germline V gene encodes CDR1 KGHDR and CDR2 SFDVKD. The CDR3 loop spans 12 amino acids. The CDR3 loop is CATSLEAQPQHF. The CDR3 bases are TGTGCCACCAGTTTAGAGGCCCAGCCCCAGCATTTT.

This chain uses TRBV5-6 with TRBJ1-4, with TRBD1 matching over 9 bases. The CDR3 is 15 residues long. CDR1 SGHDT and CDR2 YYEEEE come from the germline V gene. V was pared by 3 bases and J by 2 bases, with 2 bases of the junction left unmatched. CDR3 nucleotides: TGTGCCAGCAGCTGGGGACAGGGTACTAATGAAAAACTGTTTTTT. Translated, it gives CASSWGQGTNEKLFF.

The chain uses TRBV3-1 (or the pseudogene TRBV3-2) and TRBJ2-7; D is ambiguous. This CDR3 comprises 15 residues. V dropped 0 bases and J dropped 4 bases, with 13 bases sitting between them. CDR1 is LGHDT, CDR2 YNNKEL, per germline (reference sequence). The CDR3 DNA follows: TGTGCCAGCAGCCAAGATATCATAAGAGTTTACGAGCAGTACTTC. Residues: CASSQDIIRVYEQYF.

The genes are TRBV27 and TRBJ2-7, with D maybe TRBD1 (6 bases). The CDR3 is made up of 13 amino acids. The germline gives CDR1 MNHEY, CDR2 SMNVEV (reference sequence). The ends were cut back, 6 bases at V and 2 bases at J, with 11 bases in the middle. The CDR3 loop is CASRGHKTYEQYF. CDR3 DNA sequence: TGTGCCAGCAGGGGACATAAGACCTACGAGCAGTACTTC.

The V and J genes are TRBV3-1 (or the pseudogene TRBV3-2) and TRBJ2-2; 8 bases fit TRBD1. This CDR3 is 14 amino acids long. Germline values: CDR1 LGHDT, CDR2 YNNKEL (reference sequence). Trimming at V came to 6 bases and at J to 1 base, leaving 1 base not matched to a gene. CDR3 loop: CASRQGENTGELFF. CDR3 nucleotide sequence: TGTGCCAGCAGACAGGGGGAGAACACCGGGGAGCTGTTTTTT.